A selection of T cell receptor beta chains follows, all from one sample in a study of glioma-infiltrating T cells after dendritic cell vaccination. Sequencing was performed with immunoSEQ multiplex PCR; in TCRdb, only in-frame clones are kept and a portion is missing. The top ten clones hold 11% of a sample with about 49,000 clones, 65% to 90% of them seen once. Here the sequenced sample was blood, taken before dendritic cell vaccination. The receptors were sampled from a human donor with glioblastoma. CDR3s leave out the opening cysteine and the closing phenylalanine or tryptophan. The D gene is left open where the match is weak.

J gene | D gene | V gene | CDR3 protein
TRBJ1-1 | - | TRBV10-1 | ASSDGGSNTEAF
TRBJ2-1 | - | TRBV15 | ATSRDPGGNEQF
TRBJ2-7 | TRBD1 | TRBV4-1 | ASSQDRRTGNNYEQY
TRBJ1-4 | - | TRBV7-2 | ASTTRGGAGEKLF
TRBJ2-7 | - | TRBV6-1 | ASSRPRSYEQY
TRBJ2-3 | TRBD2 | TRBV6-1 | ASSGGTSGVTDTQY
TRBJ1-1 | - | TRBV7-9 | ASSLDMNTEAF
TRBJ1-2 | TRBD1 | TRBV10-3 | AIRGDSNYGYT
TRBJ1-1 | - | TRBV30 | AWGISGGRSTEAF
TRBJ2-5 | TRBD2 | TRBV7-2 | ASGLAGGRGTQY
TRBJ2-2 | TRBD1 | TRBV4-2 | ASRTNRQGPGELF
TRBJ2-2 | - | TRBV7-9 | ASSFQGMTGELF
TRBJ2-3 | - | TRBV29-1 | SVGSRDTDTQY
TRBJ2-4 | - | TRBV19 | ASSMGLGAPNIQY
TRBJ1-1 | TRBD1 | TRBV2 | ASLTGGRNTEAF
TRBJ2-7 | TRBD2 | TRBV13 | ASSLELAKSYEQY
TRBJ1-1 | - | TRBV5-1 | ASSPDVSGLQAF
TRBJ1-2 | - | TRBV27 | ASSLSGGVANYGYT
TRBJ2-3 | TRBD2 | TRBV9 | ASSVAGGTSGGSTDTQY
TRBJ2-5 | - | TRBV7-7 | ASSQGLRGETQY
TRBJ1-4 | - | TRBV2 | ASSETGVEGEKLF
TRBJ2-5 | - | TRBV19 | ASNVGGETQY
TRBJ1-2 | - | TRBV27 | ASSLGPGGSGYT
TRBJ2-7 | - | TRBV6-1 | ASGMDRGDEQY
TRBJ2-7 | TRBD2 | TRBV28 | ASRTASGGANEQY
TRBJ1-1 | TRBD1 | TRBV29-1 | SAGTGPNTEAF
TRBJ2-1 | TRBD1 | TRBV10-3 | AISEGGEDRDFNNEQF
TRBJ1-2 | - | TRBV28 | ASSLRGGYGYT
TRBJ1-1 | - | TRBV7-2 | ASSLASPGTEAF
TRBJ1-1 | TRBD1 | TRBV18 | ASSPPGTGTTEAF
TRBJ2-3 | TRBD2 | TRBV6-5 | ASRSSGRADTQY
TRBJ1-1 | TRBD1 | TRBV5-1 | ASSSATGGTEAF
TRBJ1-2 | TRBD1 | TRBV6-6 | ASSRAQGAGYGYT
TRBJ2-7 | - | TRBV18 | ASSPQAGKAYEQY
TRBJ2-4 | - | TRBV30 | AWSASSIQY
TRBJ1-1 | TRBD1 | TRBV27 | ATKTGGGTEAF